These 32 T cell receptor beta chains were sequenced from one sample in a study of cytomegalovirus exposure and HLA in healthy donors. The PCR ran on 60 Vbeta and 13 Jbeta primers. Libraries were prepared by immunoSEQ multiplex PCR; TCRdb keeps only in-frame clonotypes and omits some of them. Among roughly 40,000 clones listed, about 85% were seen once. The sample was PBMCs. These receptors were collected from a man in his fifties in good health and CMV-seronegative.

Remarks on this clone: The junction and the germline gene differ at one end; a read error may be behind it. This rearrangement joins TRBV7-9 to TRBJ1-1; TRBD1 is a possible D gene (6 bases). The CDR3 runs to 13 residues. Germline CDR1 SEHNR, CDR2 FQNEAQ (reference sequence). The CDR3 DNA follows: TGTTCCAGCAGCTTAGGGGAACAGGGCATTGCGCTCTTT. It codes for CSSSLGEQGIALF.

The chain uses TRBV7-2 and TRBJ2-5; no clear D gene. Germline loops: CDR1 SGHTA, CDR2 FQGNSA. This CDR3 contains 14 residues. Trimming took 1 base from V and 4 from J, leaving 10 bases between them. This chain's CDR3 is CASSLGARPETQYF. In DNA form, the CDR3 reads TGTGCCAGCAGCTTAGGGGCCCGGCCAGAGACCCAGTACTTC.

The chain combines TRBV28 with TRBJ1-6; no firm D call. Trimming cost V 2 bases and J 6 bases, with 8 bases left between them. CDR1 is MDHEN and CDR2 is SYDVKM in the germline V gene. The length of the CDR3 is 14 residues. The CDR3 DNA is TGTGCCAGCAGTTTAGGCATTCCTAATTCACCCCTCCACTTT. Its translation is CASSLGIPNSPLHF.

The chain couples TRBV20-1 to TRBJ1-4, with no clear D. CDR1 is DFQATT and CDR2 is SNEGSKA in the germline V gene (reference sequence). This CDR3 comprises 11 residues. V was cut by 6 bases and J by 8 bases, with 10 bases left in between. CDR3 DNA: TGCAGTGCCACTGCGGGGGAAAAACTGTTTTTT. Protein sequence: CSATAGEKLFF.

The genes are TRBV4-2 and TRBJ2-7; TRBD2 aligns across 7 bases. CDR3 length: 16 residues. J lost 4 bases, V lost 0 bases, and 9 bases had no gene match. CDR1 is LGHNA and CDR2 is YNFKEQ in the germline V gene. The CDR3 DNA sequence: TGTGCCAGCAGCCAAGATGGGGGGGACTATACATACGAGCAGTACTTC. It specifies CASSQDGGDYTYEQYF.

This chain connects TRBV9 to TRBJ2-1; TRBD2 agrees at 15 bases. The CDR3 runs to 19 residues. The germline V gene encodes CDR1 SGDLS and CDR2 YYNGEE. V lost 3 bases and J lost 0; bases outside the gene matches: 7. The CDR3 DNA sequence: TGTGCCAGCAGCGCCGCCGGGACTAGCGGGGGGCTCTCCTACAATGAGCAGTTCTTC. This encodes CASSAAGTSGGLSYNEQFF.

This clone was counted only a few times. CDR3 region: CASSPTSLNEQYF. The CDR3 nucleotides are TGTGCCAGCAGCCCAACTAGCCTCAACGAGCAGTACTTC. This chain links TRBV27 with TRBJ2-7; D possibly corresponds to TRBD2 (6 bases). The ends were cut back, 6 bases at V and 5 bases at J, with 14 bases in the middle. This CDR3 contains 13 residues. Germline V gene sequence: CDR1 MNHEY, CDR2 SMNVEV (reference sequence).

This sequence joins TRBV5-6 and TRBJ1-5; tentatively, D is TRBD1 (6 bases). V shed 1 base and J shed 2 bases, with 10 bases lying between them. The CDR3 has 15 amino acids. Germline V gene lookup returns CDR1 SGHDT and CDR2 YYEEEE. CDR3 region: CASSLRGTGNQPQHF. For the CDR3, the DNA is TGTGCCAGCAGCTTGAGGGGGACCGGCAATCAGCCCCAGCATTTT.

The chain carries TRBV19 and TRBJ2-1; 9 nucleotides line up with TRBD1. The germline gives CDR1 LNHDA, CDR2 SQIVND (reference sequence). Trimming at V came to 5 bases and at J to 6 bases, leaving 8 bases not matched to a gene. The CDR3 is 15 residues long. The CDR3 here is CASSAQGASVNEQFF. Written as DNA, the CDR3 is TGTGCCAGTAGTGCACAGGGGGCCAGCGTCAATGAGCAGTTCTTC.

The gene calls are TRBV9 and TRBJ1-4, with D hard to call. Trimming cost V 3 bases and J 0 bases, with 9 bases left between them. The CDR3 is 15 amino acids. Germline-derived CDR1 and CDR2 are SGDLS and YYNGEE. The CDR3 loop is CASSATTATNEKLFF. CDR3 nucleotide sequence: TGTGCCAGCAGCGCCACCACAGCAACTAATGAAAAACTGTTTTTT. The whole variable domain, filled in from reference TRBV9 and TRBJ1-4, reads DSGVTQTPKHLITATGQRVTLRCSPRSGDLSVYWYQQSLDQGLQFLIQYYNGEERAKGNILERFSAQQFPDLHSELNLSSLELGDSALYFCASSATTATNEKLFFGSGTQLSVL.

This sequence joins TRBV5-8 and TRBJ2-7; 8 nucleotides align to TRBD1. The CDR3 spans 14 residues. V shed 2 bases and J 7 bases; nucleotides not matched to a gene: 8. Germline V gene lookup returns CDR1 SGHTS and CDR2 YDEGEE. Written as DNA, the CDR3 is TGTGCCAGCAGCTTCGGGCAGGGGGCGGGTGAGCAGTACTTC. Translated, it gives CASSFGQGAGEQYF.

In this sample, this clone turned up once. This chain's CDR3 is CASSAGTSGALSSYNEQFF. CDR3 sequence (DNA): TGTGCCAGTAGTGCGGGGACTAGCGGGGCCCTTAGCTCCTACAATGAGCAGTTCTTC. V and J are TRBV19 and TRBJ2-1; 13 nucleotides align to TRBD2. The germline V gene has CDR1 LNHDA and CDR2 SQIVND (reference sequence). The CDR3 runs to 19 residues. The ends lost 5 bases at V and 0 bases at J; junction bases unmatched: 10.

Comments on this clone: At one boundary the junction diverges from the germline segment, which might be a read error. The chain has TRBV7-9 and TRBJ1-4; D unresolved. This CDR3 has 14 amino acids. Germline V gene lookup returns CDR1 SEHNR and CDR2 FQNEAQ (reference sequence). In DNA, the CDR3 is TGTTCCAGCAGCTTAGGAGGGCTCGGTGAAAAACTGTTTTTT. Amino acid sequence: CSSSLGGLGEKLFF.

This rearrangement joins TRBV21-1 to TRBJ1-3; the table's D call, TRBD1, has no DNA check behind it. TRBV21-1 is classified as a pseudogene. The CDR3 is made up of 16 amino acids. DNA for the CDR3: TGTGCCAGCAGCAAAGGCCCCCAGTCCTCTGGAAACACCATATATTTT. It encodes CASSKGPQSSGNTIYF.

CDR3 residues: CASSLSSTDTQYF. In nucleotides, the CDR3 is TGTGCCAGCAGCCTTTCTAGCACAGATACGCAGTATTTT. The V and J genes are TRBV7-3 and TRBJ2-3; D gene ambiguous. Germline values: CDR1 SGHTA, CDR2 FQGTGA. V shed 5 bases and J shed 0 bases, with 6 bases lying between them. The CDR3 consists of 13 residues.

This clone occurred a few times. The chain recombines TRBV6-6 with TRBJ1-1, with 9 bases fitting TRBD1. The V segment lost 4 bases and the J segment 9 bases; nucleotides outside the gene matches: 9. From germline, CDR1 is MNHNY and CDR2 SVGAGI (reference sequence). There are 14 residues in the CDR3. The CDR3: CASSLTGTGKKAFF. CDR3 nucleotide sequence: TGTGCCAGCAGTTTAACCGGGACAGGGAAAAAAGCTTTCTTT.

The chain uses TRBV10-3 and TRBJ2-7; 10 bases fit TRBD1. The CDR3 has 16 amino acids. Trimming took 2 bases from V and 1 from J; bases not matched to a gene: 5. CDR1 is ENHRY and CDR2 is SYGVKD in the germline V gene. The CDR3 nucleotides read TGTGCCATCAGTGAGCCGGGACAGGGGAGTTCCTACGAGCAGTACTTC. It codes for CAISEPGQGSSYEQYF.

V is TRBV4-1 and J is TRBJ2-2; 9 nucleotides agree with TRBD1. This CDR3 comprises 16 residues. The germline V gene encodes CDR1 MGHRA and CDR2 YSYEKL. The trim removed 2 bases at V and 6 bases at J, leaving 7 bases unmatched. The chain's CDR3 is CASSQNRGQGAGELFF. Written as DNA, the CDR3 is TGCGCCAGCAGCCAAAACAGGGGGCAAGGGGCCGGGGAGCTGTTTTTT.

As for this clone: One junction end disagrees with the germline gene, perhaps due to a read error. The gene calls are TRBV7-9 and TRBJ2-3; 14 bases match TRBD2. The CDR3 contains 17 residues. Per germline, CDR1 SEHNR and CDR2 FQNEAQ (reference sequence). In nucleotides, the CDR3 is TGTGCCGGCAGCTTAGGACTAGCGGGGGGCGGCACAGATACGCAGTATTTT. Its protein is CAGSLGLAGGGTDTQYF.

The chain couples TRBV10-3 to TRBJ1-5; weak D call: TRBD1 (5 bases). The CDR3 loop spans 12 amino acids. The V gene's germline CDR1 is ENHRY and CDR2 SYGVKD. This CDR3 is CAGRAGTQPQHF. CDR3 DNA: TGTGCGGGGAGGGCAGGGACTCAGCCCCAGCATTTT.

The chain combines TRBV28 with TRBJ2-7, with D possibly matching TRBD1 (6 bases). This CDR3 has 15 residues. V lost 2 bases and J lost 2, with 13 bases in between. The V gene's germline CDR1 is MDHEN and CDR2 SYDVKM. DNA of the CDR3: TGTGCCAGCAGTTTAAGTGGGGGCCCTACCTACGAGCAGTACTTC. Its protein is CASSLSGGPTYEQYF.

Remarks on this clone: The junction does not match germline at one end; this may be a read error. V is TRBV7-9 and J is TRBJ1-1, with D possibly TRBD1 on 6 matching bases. CDR1 and CDR2 (germline): SEHNR, FQNEAQ (reference sequence). The CDR3 contains 13 residues. The CDR3 nucleotides are TGTTCCAGCAGCAAAAGACAGGCCCTTGAAGCTTTCTTT. It specifies CSSSKRQALEAFF. The entire variable domain, with the rest obtained from reference TRBV7-9 and TRBJ1-1, is as follows: DTGVSQNPRHKITKRGQNVTFRCDPISEHNRLYWYRQTLGQGPEFLTYFQNEAQLEKSRLLSDRFSAERPKGSFSTLEIQRTEQGDSAMYLCSSSKRQALEAFFGQGTRLTVV.

The chain is built from TRBV27 and TRBJ1-4, with D possibly being TRBD1 (5 bases). Germline CDR1 is MNHEY and CDR2 is SMNVEV (reference sequence). The ends were cut back, 5 bases at V and 4 bases at J, with 17 bases in the middle. CDR3 size: 16 residues. The CDR3 spells CASSHRTGGGNEKLFF. The CDR3 DNA sequence: TGTGCCAGCAGTCATCGGACCGGGGGTGGTAATGAAAAACTGTTTTTT.

V and J are TRBV2 and TRBJ2-2; D is undetermined. The V gene lost 4 bases and the J gene lost 3 bases, with 3 bases spanning the gap. CDR3 length: 12 residues. CDR1 is SNHLY, CDR2 FYNNEI, per germline. The CDR3 loop is CASSVYTGELFF. The CDR3, as DNA: TGTGCCAGCAGTGTATACACCGGGGAGCTGTTTTTT.

J is TRBJ1-1 and V is TRBV5-6; no clear D. V lost 1 base to trimming and J lost 0 bases, with 4 bases between them. This CDR3 is 13 amino acids long. CDR1 is SGHDT and CDR2 is YYEEEE in the germline V gene. CDR3 in DNA: TGTGCCAGCAGCTTGCTGTTGAACACTGAAGCTTTCTTT. Its translation is CASSLLLNTEAFF.

The V call is TRBV5-1, the J call TRBJ2-3; maybe TRBD1 (5 bases). CDR1 is SGHRS, CDR2 YFSETQ, per germline. Trimming left V 4 bases short and J 2 bases short, with 11 bases between. The CDR3 has 14 residues. CDR3 loop: CASSPQGDTDTQYF. The CDR3 DNA follows: TGCGCCAGCAGCCCTCAAGGGGACACAGATACGCAGTATTTT.

The chain joins TRBV7-6 to TRBJ2-5; D is ambiguous. The CDR3 runs 14 residues. Germline-derived CDR1 and CDR2 are SGHVS and FNYEAQ. Trimming removed 2 bases at V and 1 base at J, with 8 bases between. The CDR3 protein is CASSLNSLQETQYF. CDR3 bases: TGTGCCAGCAGCTTAAATTCCCTCCAAGAGACCCAGTACTTC.

This clone was seen just once. In DNA form, the CDR3 reads TGCGCCAGCAGCTTGGTGGGGGGGACAGGGGGAACCGAGCAGTACTTC. This encodes CASSLVGGTGGTEQYF. The chain employs TRBV5-1 and TRBJ2-7, with 11 bases that match TRBD1. Germline CDR1 reads SGHRS; CDR2 reads YFSETQ. Trimming removed 0 bases from V and 6 bases from J; junction bases left unmatched: 8. This CDR3 has 16 residues.

This clone was observed a handful of times. The chain is built from TRBV6-5 and TRBJ2-5; no firm D call. The CDR3 has 14 residues. With 5 bases removed from V and 2 bases from J, the gap between germline ends came to 12 bases. Germline V gene sequence: CDR1 MNHEY, CDR2 SVGAGI. CDR3 amino acids: CASSRPTRQETQYF. The CDR3 bases are TGTGCCAGCAGTCGTCCGACGCGGCAAGAGACCCAGTACTTC.

This clone was seen just once. As DNA, the CDR3 is TGTGCCAGCAGTTTACGACAGGAAAACATTCAGTACTTC. Its protein product is CASSLRQENIQYF. The chain links TRBV6-5 to TRBJ2-4, with TRBD1 as a possible D gene (6 bases). Germline V gene lookup returns CDR1 MNHEY and CDR2 SVGAGI. This CDR3 region has 13 residues. V lost 4 bases, J lost 5 bases, and 9 bases lay in between.

Regarding this clone: This CDR3 is also generated by other DNA sequences in the sample. CDR3 sequence: CASSLRNGETQYF. As DNA, the CDR3 is TGTGCCAGCAGCTTGCGTAACGGAGAGACCCAGTACTTC. V and J are TRBV5-6 and TRBJ2-5; no definite D call. Trimming removed 1 base from V and 4 bases from J, with 8 bases in between. This CDR3 contains 13 residues. CDR1 and CDR2 from the germline V gene are SGHDT and YYEEEE.

This chain joins TRBV4-3 and TRBJ2-3; D gene unclear. The CDR3 totals 15 residues. V lost 0 bases to trimming and J lost 3 bases, with 10 bases between them. From germline, CDR1 is LGHNA and CDR2 YSLEER. CDR3 sequence: CASSQDQLETDTQYF. The CDR3 DNA follows: TGCGCCAGCAGCCAAGATCAGCTAGAAACAGATACGCAGTATTTT.